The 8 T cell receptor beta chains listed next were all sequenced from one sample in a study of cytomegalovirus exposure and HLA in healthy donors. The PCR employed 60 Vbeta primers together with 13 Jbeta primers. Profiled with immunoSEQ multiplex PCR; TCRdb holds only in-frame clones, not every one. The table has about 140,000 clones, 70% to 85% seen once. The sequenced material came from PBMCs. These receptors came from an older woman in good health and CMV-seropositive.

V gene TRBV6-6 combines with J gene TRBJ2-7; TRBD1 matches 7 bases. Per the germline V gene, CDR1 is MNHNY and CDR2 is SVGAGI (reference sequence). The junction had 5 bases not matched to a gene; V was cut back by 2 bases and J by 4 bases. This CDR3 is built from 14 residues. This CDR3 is CASSYEDRMYEQYF. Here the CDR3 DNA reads TGTGCCAGCAGTTACGAGGACAGGATGTACGAGCAGTACTTC.

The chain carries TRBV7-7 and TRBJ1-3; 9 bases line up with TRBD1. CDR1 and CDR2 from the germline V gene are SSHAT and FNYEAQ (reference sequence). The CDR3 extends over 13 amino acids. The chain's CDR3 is CARTGADGNTIYF. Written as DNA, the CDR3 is TGTGCTAGGACAGGGGCAGATGGAAACACCATATATTTT.

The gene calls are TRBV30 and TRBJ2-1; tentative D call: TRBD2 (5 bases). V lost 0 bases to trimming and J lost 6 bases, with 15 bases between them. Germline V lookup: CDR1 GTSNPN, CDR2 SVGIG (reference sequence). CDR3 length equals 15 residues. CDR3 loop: CAWSVRGPGRNEQFF. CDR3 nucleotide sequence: TGTGCCTGGAGTGTTCGGGGTCCCGGGCGCAATGAGCAGTTCTTC.

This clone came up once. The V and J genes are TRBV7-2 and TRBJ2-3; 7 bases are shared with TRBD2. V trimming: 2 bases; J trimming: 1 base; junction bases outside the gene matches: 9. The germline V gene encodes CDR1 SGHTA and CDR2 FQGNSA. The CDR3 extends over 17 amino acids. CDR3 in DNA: TGTGCCAGCAGCTTACGGCCGGCTCTAGCGGGCACAGATACGCAGTATTTT. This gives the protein CASSLRPALAGTDTQYF.

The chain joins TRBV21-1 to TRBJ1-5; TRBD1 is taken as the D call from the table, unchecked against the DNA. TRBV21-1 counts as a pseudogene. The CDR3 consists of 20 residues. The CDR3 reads CASSKEGRQGQASSNQPQHF. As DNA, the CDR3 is TGTGCCAGCAGCAAAGAAGGTCGACAGGGACAGGCTTCGAGCAATCAGCCCCAGCATTTT.

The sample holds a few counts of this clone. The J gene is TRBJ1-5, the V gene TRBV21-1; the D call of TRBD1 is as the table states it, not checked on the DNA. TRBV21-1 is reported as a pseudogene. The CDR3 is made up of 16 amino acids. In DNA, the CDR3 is TGTGCCAGCAGCAAAGACCCCCAGGGAAAGGATCAGCCCCAGCATTTT. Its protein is CASSKDPQGKDQPQHF.

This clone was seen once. The CDR3 sequence is CASSFYQGYGYTF. For the CDR3, the DNA is TGTGCCAGCAGTTTCTATCAGGGGTACGGCTACACCTTC. V usage is TRBV28 and J usage is TRBJ1-2; D possibly corresponds to TRBD1 (6 bases). The CDR3 is 13 residues long. The V gene's germline CDR1 is MDHEN and CDR2 SYDVKM. Trimming removed 3 bases from V and 8 bases from J, with 13 bases in between.

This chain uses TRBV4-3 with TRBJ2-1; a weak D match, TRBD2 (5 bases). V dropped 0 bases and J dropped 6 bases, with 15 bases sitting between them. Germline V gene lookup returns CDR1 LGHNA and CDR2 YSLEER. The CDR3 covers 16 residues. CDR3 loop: CASSQDPARAGNEQFF. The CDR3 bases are TGCGCCAGCAGCCAAGACCCGGCACGGGCGGGCAATGAGCAGTTCTTC.